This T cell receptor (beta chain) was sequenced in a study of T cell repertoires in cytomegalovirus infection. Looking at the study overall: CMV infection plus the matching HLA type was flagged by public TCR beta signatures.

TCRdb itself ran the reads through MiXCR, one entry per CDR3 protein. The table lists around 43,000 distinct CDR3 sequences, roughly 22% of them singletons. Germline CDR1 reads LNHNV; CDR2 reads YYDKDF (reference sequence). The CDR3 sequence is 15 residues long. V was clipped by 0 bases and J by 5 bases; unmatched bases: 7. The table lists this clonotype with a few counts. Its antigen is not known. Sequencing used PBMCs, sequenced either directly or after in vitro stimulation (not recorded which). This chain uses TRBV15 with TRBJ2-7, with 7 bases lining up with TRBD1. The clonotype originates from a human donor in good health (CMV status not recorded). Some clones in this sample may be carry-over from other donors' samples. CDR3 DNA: TGTGCCACCAGCAGAGATCTGGGACAGTTCCACGAGCAGTACTTC. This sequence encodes CATSRDLGQFHEQYF.